This T cell receptor beta chain was profiled in a study of healthy donors' naive CD4 and CD8 T cells. Study in general: Three donor age groups were sampled: 20-25, 40-50 and 60-70 years; half female.

About this clonotype itself: Its antigen is unidentified.

Germline CDR1 SQVTM, CDR2 ANQGSEA. The CDR3 consists of 12 residues. Trimming removed 6 bases at V and 4 bases at J, with 11 bases between. CD4+CD8-CD45RO-CD45RA+ cells were naive CD4+; CD8+CD4-CD45RA+CD27bright cells were naive CD8+. Study-level findings and limits: CDR3 charge plus V and J genes appeared to account for about an eighth of CD4/CD8 variance.

Starting from 450 to 550 ng of total RNA, TCR libraries were made with linear amplification. TCRdb re-analysed the reads in MiXCR, keeping a single row per CDR3 protein. Seen here are about 200,000 distinct CDR3 sequences, over 60% observed once, and the top ten hold roughly 2.4%. Sequenced: naive CD4+ and CD8+ T cells sorted from blood, pooled from several donors. This clonotype originated in a pool of human donors in good health; the sample pools cells from several healthy donors. The chain couples TRBV29-1 to TRBJ2-3; D ambiguous. The CDR3 sequence is CSVGSPPDTQYF. CDR3 DNA: TGCAGCGTGGGCTCGCCCCCAGATACGCAGTATTTT.